The subject of this entry is one T cell receptor beta chain. This entry is derived from a study of control samples from healthy donors and cancer patients. CDR1 is MNHEY, CDR2 SVGAGI, per germline. This CDR3 has 15 residues. The J segment lost 0 bases and the V segment lost 6 bases, leaving 2 bases of the junction unmatched. The protocol was immunoSEQ multiplex PCR, while the TCRdb copy is restricted to in-frame clones and leaves out a portion. Altogether more than 95,000 clones are present, around 87% being singletons, with the ten largest covering about 2.7%. The chain uses TRBV6-5 and TRBJ2-6, with 7 nucleotides matching TRBD1. Sequencing was done on a sample of blood. The receptor comes from a man aged 55 to 70 in good health. The CDR3 is CASSRDSSGANVLTF. The CDR3 DNA follows: TGTGCCAGCAGCCGGGACAGCTCTGGGGCCAACGTCCTGACTTTC.